A selection of T cell receptor beta chains follows, all from one sample in a study of T cells in Graves' hyperthyroidism and ophthalmopathy. MiXCR, run by TCRdb on the multiplex PCR reads, gives a single entry per CDR3 protein. The sample lists 400,000 to 600,000 distinct CDR3 sequences, roughly a sixth occurring once. Input material: blood. The source of these receptors is a woman aged 25 to 39 with Graves' ophthalmopathy. Both conserved end residues are part of each CDR3. D genes are given only for firm matches. Size is omitted from some rows. Given values are once, few, many or a class for expanded clones.

v_gene	abundance	j_gene	d_gene	len	CDR3aa	CDR3nt
TRBV6-1	few	TRBJ2-1	TRBD1	14	CASITGTGTDEQFF	TGTGCCAGCATTACCGGGACAGGGACGGATGAGCAGTTCTTC
TRBV27	few	TRBJ1-4	TRBD1	17	CASSSSGTAATNEKLFF	TGTGCCAGCAGTTCGTCCGGGACAGCCGCAACTAATGAAAAACTGTTTTTT
TRBV5-1	.	TRBJ2-6	TRBD1	19	CASSSPGQGRASGANVLTF	TGCGCCAGCAGCTCTCCGGGACAGGGGAGAGCATCTGGGGCCAACGTCCTGACTTTC
TRBV24-1	few	TRBJ2-1	.	15	CATSDPTDPYNEQFF	TGTGCCACCAGTGATCCGACAGACCCCTACAATGAGCAGTTCTTC
TRBV15	.	TRBJ2-5	.	14	CATSRDVAEETQYF	TGTGCCACCAGCCGAGACGTAGCAGAAGAGACCCAGTACTTC
TRBV2	many	TRBJ2-1	.	12	CASEASENEQFF	TGTGCCAGCGAGGCTAGCGAAAATGAGCAGTTCTTC
TRBV20-1	many	TRBJ2-1	TRBD2	14	CSARLAGVGNEQFF	TGCAGTGCTAGATTGGCGGGAGTGGGTAATGAGCAGTTCTTC
TRBV27	many	TRBJ2-1	.	12	CASSPGNNEQFF	TGTGCCAGCAGCCCGGGTAACAATGAGCAGTTCTTC
TRBV12-3/TRBV12-4	many	TRBJ2-3	TRBD2	16	CASRRLGGRGTDTQYF	TGTGCCAGCAGACGCTTGGGCGGGAGGGGCACAGATACGCAGTATTTT
TRBV7-2	.	TRBJ2-3	TRBD1	14	CASSRDRRTDTQYF	TGTGCCAGCAGCCGGGACAGACGCACAGATACGCAGTATTTT
TRBV27	few	TRBJ1-6	.	12	CASSLGLSPLHF	TGTGCCAGCAGTTTAGGCCTTTCACCCCTCCACTTT
TRBV7-3	many	TRBJ2-1	TRBD2	15	CASSLSLAGGSEQFF	TGTGCCAGCAGCTTAAGTCTAGCGGGAGGAAGTGAGCAGTTCTTC
TRBV5-1	many	TRBJ2-1	.	13	CASTARTANEQFF	TGCGCCAGCACCGCGCGTACCGCCAATGAGCAGTTCTTC
TRBV6-2/TRBV6-3	many	TRBJ2-1	.	18	CASSYGGGLMNTYNEQFF	TGTGCCAGCAGTTACGGAGGGGGCCTAATGAACACCTACAATGAGCAGTTCTTC
TRBV24-1	.	TRBJ2-3	TRBD2	16	CATSGPEAGGTDTQYF	TGTGCCACCAGTGGGCCGGAGGCGGGAGGGACAGATACGCAGTATTTT
TRBV13	.	TRBJ2-7	TRBD1	12	CASPSTGDEQYF	TGTGCCAGCCCCAGCACAGGGGACGAGCAGTACTTC
TRBV24-1	many	TRBJ2-5	.	14	CATSDSQGEETQYF	TGTGCCACCAGTGATTCCCAGGGAGAAGAGACCCAGTACTTC
TRBV6-2/TRBV6-3	.	TRBJ2-7	.	17	CASSFGPGGMRESEQYF	TGTGCCAGCAGTTTCGGCCCGGGGGGCATGCGGGAGTCCGAGCAGTACTTC
TRBV7-6	.	TRBJ1-5	.	15	CASSLNMGSNQPQHF	TGTGCCAGCAGCTTAAATATGGGGAGCAATCAGCCCCAGCATTTT
TRBV27	.	TRBJ2-7	.	13	CASSLRAGNEQYF	TGTGCCAGCAGTTTAAGGGCAGGGAACGAGCAGTACTTC
TRBV20-1	many	TRBJ1-1	.	13	CSARGHPNTEAFF	TGCAGTGCTAGGGGACACCCGAACACTGAAGCTTTCTTT
TRBV20-1	few	TRBJ2-7	.	12	CSARVSSYEQYF	TGCAGTGCTCGGGTTAGCTCCTACGAGCAGTACTTC
TRBV29-1	.	TRBJ2-5	.	16	CGVEKVRDAVQETQYF	TGCGGCGTTGAAAAGGTTCGGGACGCAGTACAAGAGACCCAGTACTTC
TRBV5-1	many	TRBJ2-7	.	15	CASSLFAGDSYEQYF	TGCGCCAGCAGCTTGTTTGCGGGCGACTCCTACGAGCAGTACTTC
TRBV20-1	few	TRBJ2-1	.	14	CSALGGTLYNEQFF	TGCAGTGCCTTGGGCGGGACACTCTACAATGAGCAGTTCTTC
TRBV29-1	.	TRBJ2-2	.	19	CSVEVQDSHNSVGAGELFF	TGCAGCGTTGAAGTCCAGGACAGCCATAACTCTGTCGGAGCCGGGGAGCTGTTTTTT
TRBV12-5	.	TRBJ2-2	.	13	CASGLVHSGELFF	TGTGCTAGTGGTTTGGTACATTCCGGGGAGCTGTTTTTT
TRBV7-3	many	TRBJ2-1	.	14	CASSLDWRGHEQFF	TGTGCCAGCAGCTTGGACTGGCGGGGACATGAGCAGTTCTTC
TRBV3-1	many	TRBJ1-2	.	15	CASSPSLTDPNGYTF	TGTGCCAGCAGCCCCTCGCTGACAGATCCTAATGGCTACACCTTC
TRBV6-5	.	TRBJ2-1	TRBD2	15	CASSYTGGRANEQFF	TGTGCCAGCAGTTACACGGGCGGGAGGGCCAATGAGCAGTTCTTC
TRBV5-1	many	TRBJ2-1	.	16	CASSLARQGPYNEQFF	TGCGCCAGCAGCTTGGCGCGTCAGGGTCCGTACAATGAGCAGTTCTTC
TRBV7-9	many	TRBJ2-1	.	15	CASSVGGGRYNEQFF	TGTGCCAGCAGCGTAGGGGGCGGGAGGTACAATGAGCAGTTCTTC
TRBV11-3	many	TRBJ1-5	.	15	CASSPPGGRNQPQHF	TGTGCCAGCAGCCCCCCGGGGGGGCGTAATCAGCCCCAGCATTTT
TRBV30	.	TRBJ2-4	TRBD1	19	CAWSAVIGTGGVGKNIQYF	TGTGCCTGGAGTGCCGTTATCGGGACAGGGGGCGTCGGCAAAAACATTCAGTACTTC
TRBV11-2	many	TRBJ2-7	TRBD2	14	CASSSTSGSYGQYF	TGTGCCAGCAGCTCGACTAGCGGGAGTTACGGGCAGTACTTC
TRBV10-2	few	TRBJ1-2	TRBD1	16	CASSYIGPGQGSGYTF	TGCGCCAGCAGTTATATCGGACCGGGACAGGGTTCTGGCTACACCTTC
TRBV20-1	many	TRBJ2-7	.	15	CSASTRKGPPNEQYF	TGCAGTGCTTCCACAAGGAAAGGGCCTCCGAACGAGCAGTACTTC
TRBV11-2	many	TRBJ1-1	.	16	CASSPYVRRVNTEAFF	TGTGCCAGCAGCCCGTACGTAAGGCGGGTGAACACTGAAGCTTTCTTT
TRBV7-3	few	TRBJ2-1	TRBD2	15	CASSLGGDWMHEQFF	TGTGCCAGCAGCTTAGGGGGGGATTGGATGCATGAGCAGTTCTTC
TRBV5-4	few	TRBJ2-1	.	15	CASSLALPTGNEQFF	TGTGCCAGCAGCTTGGCCCTACCGACAGGTAATGAGCAGTTCTTC
TRBV28	.	TRBJ2-4	.	15	CASNLYGRSPNIQYF	TGTGCCAGCAATTTATACGGGAGAAGTCCAAACATTCAGTACTTC
TRBV10-3	.	TRBJ2-7	TRBD1	16	CAISFSNRDRTYEQYF	TGTGCCATCAGTTTCTCCAACCGGGACAGAACCTACGAGCAGTACTTC
TRBV28	many	TRBJ2-3	.	14	CASSLEGGSDTQYF	TGTGCCAGCAGCCTTGAGGGGGGGTCAGATACGCAGTATTTT
TRBV5-5	.	TRBJ2-5	.	14	CASSLAVGEETQYF	TGTGCCAGCAGCTTGGCGGTGGGTGAAGAGACCCAGTACTTC
TRBV6-2/TRBV6-3	.	TRBJ2-7	.	13	CAGGYDRSYEQYF	TGTGCCGGGGGTTACGACAGGAGCTACGAGCAGTACTTC
TRBV6-5	.	TRBJ1-5	.	14	CASSYRERGQPQHF	TGTGCCAGCAGTTACAGGGAGCGGGGTCAGCCCCAGCATTTT
TRBV7-8	few	TRBJ1-6	.	15	CASSLWQGYNSPLHF	TGTGCCAGCAGCTTGTGGCAGGGGTATAATTCACCCCTCCACTTT
TRBV7-8	many	TRBJ2-7	.	15	CASSPPPGLAYEQYF	TGTGCCAGCAGCCCCCCCCCCGGACTGGCCTACGAGCAGTACTTC
TRBV7-3	.	TRBJ2-2	.	15	CASSLIGQGTGELFF	TGTGCCAGCAGCTTAATAGGCCAGGGGACCGGGGAGCTGTTTTTT
TRBV9	few	TRBJ1-1	.	16	CASSVAAGAGNTEAFF	TGTGCCAGCAGCGTAGCTGCAGGGGCCGGGAACACTGAAGCTTTCTTT
TRBV10-3	.	TRBJ2-5	.	15	CAIEGKSTRQETQYF	TGTGCCATCGAGGGCAAATCAACTCGACAAGAGACCCAGTACTTC
TRBV20-1	many	TRBJ2-3	.	14	CSARDLSSTDTQYF	TGCAGTGCTAGAGATCTTTCTAGCACAGATACGCAGTATTTT
TRBV3-1	many	TRBJ2-3	.	16	CASSSREDEAGDTQYF	TGTGCCAGCAGCTCTCGCGAAGACGAAGCAGGAGATACGCAGTATTTT
TRBV15	.	TRBJ2-6	.	17	CATSRVLASSGANVLTF	TGTGCCACCAGCAGAGTCCTAGCCAGCTCTGGGGCCAACGTCCTGACTTTC